This TCR beta chain originates from a study of blood T cell repertoires in COVID-19. As for the study in general: Sites across the United States, Italy and Spain contributed samples from acute and convalescent COVID-19. From T cells, B-cell-depleted T cells, or PBMCs came the material, which was cDNA or gDNA.

Data came from immunoSEQ multiplex PCR; TCRdb stores just in-frame clones and leaves some out. The data hold about 150,000 clones, with 70% to 90% observed a single time. In germline, CDR1 is SGHRS, CDR2 YFSETQ. The CDR3 contains 16 residues. V gave up 4 bases and J gave up 4 bases, with 15 bases separating them. This clonotype was obtained from a woman in her fifties or sixties with acute or convalescent COVID-19. Sequencing used peripheral blood. The rearrangement joins TRBV5-1 to TRBJ1-6; the D gene is possibly TRBD1 (6 bases). CDR3 residues: CASSLQGQPYNSPLHF. The CDR3 DNA reads TGCGCCAGCAGCCTGCAGGGGCAACCTTATAATTCACCCCTCCACTTT. Looking up the rest from reference TRBV5-1 and TRBJ1-6 gives the full variable domain: KAGVTQTPRYLIKTRGQQVTLSCSPISGHRSVSWYQQTPGQGLQFLFEYFSETQRNKGNFPGRFSGRQFSNSRSEMNVSTLELGDSALYLCASSLQGQPYNSPLHFGNGTRLTVT.